A single sample gave rise to the 22 T cell receptor beta chains below, sequenced in a study of response to subunit inactivated influenza vaccine. TCRdb analysed the RT-PCR reads with MiXCR anew, one entry per CDR3 protein. The sample has about 520,000 distinct CDR3 sequences, 6% to 9% seen once. The sample here was PBMCs from blood, taken around 25 months after vaccination. The receptor source for this set is a man in his fifties or sixties who received an inactivated influenza vaccine.

This clonotype was seen ten or more times. This chain uses TRBV28 with TRBJ1-1, with unresolved D. V lost 2 bases, J lost 4 bases, and 11 bases lay in between. Per germline, CDR1 MDHEN and CDR2 SYDVKM. This CDR3 is 14 amino acids long. Here the CDR3 DNA reads TGTGCCAGCAGTTTAGAATGGGGAAGCACTGAAGCTTTCTTT. Its protein product is CASSLEWGSTEAFF.

CDR3 sequence reads: CSVPTWTGGETQYF. The CDR3, as DNA: TGCAGCGTACCCACTTGGACAGGCGGGGAGACCCAGTACTTC. The chain couples TRBV29-1 to TRBJ2-5; 7 nucleotides match TRBD1. Germline values: CDR1 SQVTM, CDR2 ANQGSEA. The CDR3 runs 14 residues. After removal of 6 bases from V and 5 bases from J, the junction contained 12 bases not matched to a gene. Full variable domain (outside the CDR3, taken from reference TRBV29-1 and TRBJ2-5): SAVISQKPSRDICQRGTSLTIQCQVDSQVTMMFWYRQQPGQSLTLIATANQGSEATYESGFVIDKFPISRPNLTFSTLTVSNMSPEDSSIYLCSVPTWTGGETQYFGPGTRLLVL.

This clonotype was recorded many times. The chain carries TRBV20-1 and TRBJ1-3; D is undetermined. Trimming removed 5 bases at V and 4 bases at J, with 12 bases between. The CDR3 totals 13 residues. The germline gives CDR1 DFQATT, CDR2 SNEGSKA (reference sequence). The CDR3 loop reads CSALRTGGNTIYF. The CDR3 DNA reads as TGCAGTGCTTTGCGGACGGGAGGAAACACCATATATTTT.

Ten or more counts support this clonotype. The V gene is TRBV20-1, the J gene TRBJ2-3, with 7 nucleotides matching TRBD2. Looked up from germline, CDR1 is DFQATT and CDR2 is SNEGSKA (reference sequence). The CDR3 is 16 amino acids. With 4 bases clipped from V and 4 bases from J, the junction kept 14 bases outside the gene matches. CDR3 nucleotides: TGCAGTGCTATGCCCCCGGGGCTAGCGGTGGCAGATACGCAGTATTTT. It is translated as CSAMPPGLAVADTQYF.

This clonotype was recorded a few times. The chain couples TRBV6-1 to TRBJ1-6; D ambiguous. The CDR3 has 14 amino acids. Germline CDR1 is MNHNS and CDR2 is SASEGT. Trimming cost V 7 bases and J 5 bases, with 12 bases left between them. This CDR3 reads CASTGPRNNSPLHF. CDR3 nucleotide sequence: TGTGCCAGCACCGGACCGAGAAATAATTCACCCCTCCACTTT.

The rearrangement joins TRBV29-1 to TRBJ2-1; 8 bases fit TRBD1. Looked up from germline, CDR1 is SQVTM and CDR2 is ANQGSEA. The CDR3 runs 14 residues. V gave up 7 bases and J gave up 2 bases; unmatched junction bases: 7. The CDR3, as DNA: TGCAGCGCTTGGACAGGGAATCCCTACAATGAGCAGTTCTTC. Amino acid sequence: CSAWTGNPYNEQFF.

This clonotype was counted at least ten times. V and J are TRBV7-8 and TRBJ2-1; tentative D call: TRBD2 (5 bases). The V end lost 3 bases, the J end lost 8 bases, and 8 bases lay between the germline ends. The CDR3 runs to 12 residues. Per germline, CDR1 SGHVS and CDR2 FQNEAQ. The CDR3: CASSLGVDEQFF. DNA for the CDR3: TGTGCCAGCAGCTTGGGAGTGGATGAGCAGTTCTTC.

The table lists this clonotype with many counts. The chain links TRBV6-2 or TRBV6-3 to TRBJ1-1; 9 positions match TRBD1. V trimming: 6 bases; J trimming: 2 bases; junction bases outside the gene matches: 10. In germline, CDR1 is MNHEY, CDR2 SVGEGT. There are 16 residues in the CDR3. The chain's CDR3 is CASSYQKGQGNTEAFF. DNA of the CDR3: TGTGCCAGCAGCTACCAAAAGGGACAGGGTAACACTGAAGCTTTCTTT.

The table lists this clonotype with a few counts. The chain joins TRBV7-2 to TRBJ2-3; TRBD2 might be the D (5 bases). V was trimmed by 5 bases and J by 0 bases, leaving 12 bases between them. Germline V gene lookup returns CDR1 SGHTA and CDR2 FQGNSA. The CDR3 has 15 residues. Written as DNA, the CDR3 is TGTGCCAGCAGCAATGGACGGACTAGCACAGATACGCAGTATTTT. It codes for CASSNGRTSTDTQYF.

V is TRBV28 and J is TRBJ2-7; D is unresolved. Germline CDR1 and CDR2: MDHEN and SYDVKM. V gave up 6 bases and J gave up 5 bases, with 14 bases separating them. The CDR3 sequence is 13 residues long. The CDR3: CASSLFGSDEQYF. The DNA of the CDR3 is TGTGCCAGCAGCCTATTCGGAAGTGACGAGCAGTACTTC.

In its sample, this clonotype was seen a few times. The chain recombines TRBV29-1 with TRBJ2-3; D might be TRBD2 (5 bases). CDR3 length equals 12 residues. The V and J ends lost 4 bases and 3 bases respectively, with 8 bases between them. The germline gives CDR1 SQVTM, CDR2 ANQGSEA. The CDR3 protein is CSVGEITDTQYF. Here the CDR3 DNA reads TGCAGCGTTGGGGAGATAACAGATACGCAGTATTTT.

This chain's CDR3 is CASSAGTGKETQYF. The CDR3, as DNA: TGTGCCAGCAGCGCCGGGACGGGGAAAGAGACCCAGTACTTC. The chain recombines TRBV7-2 with TRBJ2-5, with D perhaps being TRBD1 or TRBD2 (5 bases each). The V end lost 5 bases, the J end lost 3 bases, and 13 bases lay between the germline ends. Germline V gene lookup returns CDR1 SGHTA and CDR2 FQGNSA. The CDR3 covers 14 residues.

This clonotype showed up many times. V gene TRBV20-1 combines with J gene TRBJ2-5; tentatively, D is TRBD2 (6 bases). V gave up 1 base and J gave up 9 bases, with 6 bases separating them. This CDR3 is 10 amino acids long. Germline CDR1 DFQATT, CDR2 SNEGSKA (reference sequence). The CDR3 spells CSARGEAQYF. The CDR3, as DNA: TGCAGTGCTAGAGGGGAGGCCCAGTACTTC.

This clonotype was found many times. The V gene is TRBV10-3, the J gene TRBJ2-3, with 15 bases that match TRBD2. This CDR3 spans 19 amino acids. The V gene end was trimmed by 4 bases and the J gene end by 2 bases; junction bases not matched to a gene: 10. CDR1 is ENHRY, CDR2 SYGVKD, per germline. In DNA, the CDR3 is TGTGCCATCAGTGGACCAGGACTAGCGGGGGGGCCTCACACAGATACGCAGTATTTT. This sequence encodes CAISGPGLAGGPHTDTQYF.

There are many counts of this clonotype. The V gene is TRBV6-2 or TRBV6-3, the J gene TRBJ1-2, with D hard to call. The CDR3 is made up of 11 amino acids. Trimming removed 4 bases at V and 8 bases at J, with 8 bases between. Germline V gene sequence: CDR1 MNHEY, CDR2 SVGEGT. For the CDR3, the DNA is TGTGCCAGCAGTTTGAATCGGGGCTACACCTTC. This gives the protein CASSLNRGYTF.

The V call is TRBV21-1, the J call TRBJ2-1. TRBV21-1 constitutes a pseudogene. The CDR3 is made up of 13 amino acids. In DNA form, the CDR3 reads TGTGCCAGCAGCAAAGGGCCGGGGAATCAGCAGTTCTTC. Its translation is CASSKGPGNQQFF.

The gene calls are TRBV7-3 and TRBJ2-5; D is uncertain. The V gene's germline CDR1 is SGHTA and CDR2 FQGTGA. This CDR3 comprises 13 residues. V was cut by 2 bases and J by 5 bases, with 9 bases left in between. The CDR3 nucleotides are TGTGCCAGCAGCTTAGCAGGAGACGAGACCCAGTACTTC. Protein: CASSLAGDETQYF.

Ten or more counts support this clonotype. The chain combines TRBV4-1 with TRBJ2-7, with TRBD1 as a possible D gene (5 bases). Germline assignment: CDR1 MGHRA and CDR2 YSYEKL. The CDR3 loop spans 14 amino acids. V lost 1 base to trimming and J lost 4 bases, with 11 bases between them. The CDR3 DNA reads as TGCGCCAGCAGCCAAGGGGTAGACAGTTACGAGCAGTACTTC. Protein sequence: CASSQGVDSYEQYF.

There are many counts of this clonotype. The J gene is TRBJ1-4, the V gene TRBV5-6; weak D call: TRBD1 (5 bases). Germline V gene lookup returns CDR1 SGHDT and CDR2 YYEEEE. This CDR3 has 14 amino acids. The V end was cut by 1 base, the J end by 8 bases, with 12 bases between. Here the CDR3 reads CASSLWGRDEKLFF. CDR3 in DNA: TGTGCCAGCAGCTTGTGGGGAAGGGACGAAAAACTGTTTTTT.

This clonotype came up a few times. The chain employs TRBV20-1 and TRBJ2-7, with D hard to call. The CDR3 sequence is 13 residues long. Germline-derived CDR1 and CDR2 are DFQATT and SNEGSKA (reference sequence). V lost 4 bases, J lost 0 bases, and 10 bases lay in between. The CDR3 DNA reads as TGCAGTGCTAAGTTCCTCACCTCCTACGAGCAGTACTTC. Amino acids: CSAKFLTSYEQYF.

This clonotype has a handful of counts. This chain links TRBV15 with TRBJ1-5; D unclear. Germline V CDR1 and CDR2: LNHNV, YYDKDF (reference sequence). V was trimmed by 0 bases and J by 0 bases, leaving 6 bases between them. CDR3 length: 15 amino acids. CDR3 protein: CATSRDQNSNQPQHF. Here the CDR3 DNA reads TGTGCCACCAGCAGAGACCAAAATAGCAATCAGCCCCAGCATTTT.

This clonotype was seen a handful of times. The chain is built from TRBV29-1 and TRBJ2-3; maybe TRBD2 (6 bases). Looked up from germline, CDR1 is SQVTM and CDR2 is ANQGSEA. This CDR3 comprises 11 residues. V was pared by 4 bases and J by 8 bases, with 10 bases between. CDR3 residues: CSVVLGGTQYF. CDR3 in DNA: TGCAGCGTTGTGCTCGGGGGTACGCAGTATTTT.